The sequence of this T cell receptor (beta chain) was determined in a study of cytomegalovirus exposure and HLA in healthy donors (dated by TCRdb to the late 2010s). Background on the whole study: In an earlier analysis of 550 to 750 of the donors, around 290 Gb of sequence data and 100 million or so unique TCR beta sequences from 180 million or so T cells were reported. The study combined high-throughput TCR immunosequencing, statistical association of individual TCRs with disease status, and machine learning to predict cytomegalovirus infection status. Both class I and class II loci were covered by HLA typing, at four-digit resolution. Using immunosequencing, the study profiled T cell repertoires from 500 to 800 subjects and related those repertoires to cytomegalovirus serostatus. Along with the approximately 670-subject first cohort, a separate validation cohort of 120 different subjects was used. Alongside the repertoire data, information on donor age, sex, ethnicity and CMV serostatus was compiled. A later genetic analysis took genome-wide SNP genotypes for about 65% of the 666 donors and used that subset as a discovery cohort. Rather than using new phenotypic data, the later analysis identified candidate immune exposures from TCR beta sequences and from how often those sequences occurred across donors. Around 320 gigabases of sequencing data and 78 million or so unique TCR sequences were included in an early release covering 500 to 750 HLA-typed donors. Every repertoire in the discovery cohort had been generated on one and the same sequencing platform. To study patterns of TCR occurrence, a later analysis re-analyzed previously published TCR beta repertoires from 550 to 800 donors and added high-resolution HLA genotyping. Typing coverage differed by locus: A, B, C, DRB1 and DQB1 were typed in roughly 620-630 donors, DQA1 in roughly 500, DPA1 in 600 to 610, and DPB1 in around 490. The genetic ancestry cluster associated with self-reported Caucasian donors included about 81% of the 398 genotyped donors. An earlier analysis of fewer than 700 of the donors applied high-throughput TCR beta sequencing to assess whether each TCR beta V gene segment acted as functional or pseudogenic. The study was designed to test whether signatures of past pathogen exposure could be identified by cataloging public T cell receptors. About five DR-DQ haplotypes were treated as single units for association and clustering because of strong linkage in the cohort. Among some 410 genotyped donors of the cohort, an average of roughly 240,000 unique TCR beta nucleotide sequences were sequenced per donor, around 20% of them non-productive.

Here is what the overall study found, with its caveats: A further reported finding was that TCR beta sequences accurately predicted the HLA-A and HLA-B alleles for most subjects in the first cohort. The presence/absence analyses assumed that sequencing depth was roughly uniform across donors, and that assumption may not be true. Correlated functional status among segregating V segments might be attributable to linkage disequilibrium, but an unknown experimental factor could not be ruled out. This cohort had only TCR beta chains sequenced, and the lack of alpha or paired-chain data limited which features could be detected. A total of 164 TCR beta chains were listed by the study as associated with cytomegalovirus. The earlier analysis of almost 600 of the donors excluded roughly 17 rarely observed V segments, including chromosome 9 orphons, because counts were too low. A group of highly shared sequence variants was considered likely to be a technical artifact of the sequencing pipeline. In vitro tests confirmed that a few of the cytomegalovirus-associated TCR beta chains recognize cytomegalovirus antigens. The 87-base-pair reads could not distinguish some IMGT-functional V segments, including TRBV6-2 and TRBV6-3, so those segments were excluded. In both the original and validation cohorts, the classifier was reported to diagnose cytomegalovirus status with high specificity and sensitivity. In a later analysis, TCR association rates were found to vary across HLA loci, with the most associated TCRs seen for DRB1 alleles and the fewest for HLA-C alleles. A later analysis found that most CMV-associated TCR beta chains appeared HLA-restricted, with HLA associations seemingly driven largely by CMV exposure. According to a later analysis, parvovirus B19, influenza, CMV and Epstein-Barr virus appeared linked to several top co-occurrence clusters. In a later genetic analysis, a missense DCLRE1C variant was associated with V-gene and J-gene trimming of TCR beta chains, and the association was replicated in an independent cohort. According to a later genetic analysis, donors in an Asian-associated ancestry cluster had fewer N-insertions in productive TCRs than the approximately 630-donor mean. When HLA alleles, especially DR and DQ, strongly co-occurred, attributing TCR associations to individual alleles was difficult. In a later analysis, HLA-associated TCR beta chains showed more clonal expansion and lower generation probabilities than non-associated chains that were equally common. Specific HLA alleles were associated with roughly 16,000 TCR beta sequences at a false discovery rate of 0.05 in a later analysis. Because HLA typing was missing for some donors at each locus, association tests included only the typed subset. The only immune exposure information available for the cohort was CMV serostatus. In an earlier analysis of under 600 of the donors, most TCR beta V segments were observed in productive rearrangements about 90% or about 30% of the time, broadly matching IMGT annotations. Across donors, most TCR sequences were observed very rarely, whereas some public TCRs were present in many individuals. According to the authors, the approach could potentially be generalized to other disease states and immunological phenotypes.

The receptor library was made with the immunoSEQ multiplex PCR assay. For the multiplex PCR, a mixture combining 60 forward primers for TCR Vbeta segments and 13 reverse primers for TCR Jbeta segments was used. Amplification of the CDR3 region of rearranged TCR beta genes was performed with a multiplex PCR assay on genomic DNA. The Illumina HiSeq System was used to sequence the amplified TCR beta libraries as 87-base-pair reads. Under the source paper's analysis protocol: A later analysis counted some 80 million unique TCR beta chains across the 550 to 800 repertoires, and roughly 10 million of these chains were shared by at least two donors. To remove PCR and sequencing errors, raw reads were error-corrected and collapsed into unique sequences using a nearest-neighbor algorithm that merged closely related sequences. V, D and J gene segments were assigned by aligning CDR3 sequences to IMGT reference sequences. Each retained sequence needed at least a six-nucleotide match to both a V gene segment and a J gene segment. A rearrangement was called productive if the CDR3 had no stop codons and remained in frame with V and J, and every other rearrangement was called non-productive. Following IMGT convention, CDR3 was defined as the stretch from the second conserved V-encoded cysteine up to the conserved J-encoded phenylalanine. Sequences without an unambiguous match to a single V gene segment were excluded from the earlier analysis of about 600 of the donors. An earlier analysis of fewer than 650 of the donors classified V segments as functional when productive rearrangements were above 56.7% and as segregating when the standard deviation between donors was above 5%. To diagnose cytomegalovirus status from the catalog of TCR beta chain sequences, a statistical classification framework was built. V and J gene assignment, in a later analysis, came from comparing TCR nucleotide sequences with IMGT/GENE-DB human TR gene sequences. Using the TCRdist pipeline, a later analysis assigned CDR3 sequences along with most-parsimonious VDJ recombination scenarios. In a later analysis, each TCR beta chain was defined by its CDR3 amino acid sequence together with its V-gene family, and reads lacking a unique V-gene family were excluded. As a way to deal with suspected cross-contamination and a sequencing artifact, a later analysis dropped 450 to 600 nucleotide sequences that were highly shared and had low generation probability. In a later analysis, a clonal expansion index for each public chain was calculated from normalized within-repertoire ranks of inferred template counts. In a later analysis, generation probabilities were computed using a VDJ recombination model fitted to out-of-frame rearrangements, and the results were checked against IGoR. Hypergeometric tests were used in a later analysis to score TCR-TCR, TCR-HLA and TCR-CMV co-occurrence, with a repertoire-size bias correction applied to the TCR pairs. In a later analysis, false discovery rates were estimated by permuting HLA or CMV assignments 20 times. In a later analysis, co-occurring TCRs were grouped using DBSCAN, with TCRdist sequence similarity added in when clustering inside HLA-allele-positive subsets. Repertoires with fewer than 30,000 or more than 120,000 public chains were left out of co-occurrence clustering, as were five repertoires with anomalous nucleotide sharing. The source is immuneACCESS, and TCRdb retained only in-frame sequences with V and J called. Part of the clones is not carried over; for the studies checked, unresolved V genes explain less than half of this, and the remainder is unexplained. V and J calls and clone size are given by that table; D and trimming were obtained from the DNA. The sample table holds 150,000 or so clones, of which approximately 78% were seen once. The ten largest clones add up to 3% of the sample.

The CDR3 covers 16 residues, taking in both the cysteine and the phenylalanine. CDR3 DNA only is kept here, 48 bases in frame from base 1. According to the germline V gene (reference sequence), CDR1 reads LNHDA and CDR2 reads SQIVND. Relative to germline, V is missing 3 bases and J is missing 6 bases, with 8 bases of the junction outside any gene match. Comment on this clone: What this receptor recognizes is not known. Base-call qualities are not available, and no considerably larger clone is one nucleotide away.

In total, approximately 700 healthy bone marrow donors made up the cohort. All cohort members were sampled while nominally healthy, although unrecorded immune exposures were likely present. The donor tested CMV seropositive and was one of the 289 seropositive cohort members. A peripheral blood sample was collected from each donor, and TCR beta sequencing was performed on peripheral blood mononuclear cells. Genomic DNA extraction from the blood cell samples was performed with the Qiagen DNeasy Blood Extraction Kit. The specimen was PBMCs. The chain links TRBV19 with TRBJ2-1; TRBD2 matches 10 bases in the middle. The sequence derives from a man aged 40-49 years in good health and CMV-seropositive. In nucleotides, the sequence is TGTGCCAGTAGTATCTGGTCAGCGGGAGGGGGCAATGAGCAGTTCTTC. It codes for CASSIWSAGGGNEQFF.